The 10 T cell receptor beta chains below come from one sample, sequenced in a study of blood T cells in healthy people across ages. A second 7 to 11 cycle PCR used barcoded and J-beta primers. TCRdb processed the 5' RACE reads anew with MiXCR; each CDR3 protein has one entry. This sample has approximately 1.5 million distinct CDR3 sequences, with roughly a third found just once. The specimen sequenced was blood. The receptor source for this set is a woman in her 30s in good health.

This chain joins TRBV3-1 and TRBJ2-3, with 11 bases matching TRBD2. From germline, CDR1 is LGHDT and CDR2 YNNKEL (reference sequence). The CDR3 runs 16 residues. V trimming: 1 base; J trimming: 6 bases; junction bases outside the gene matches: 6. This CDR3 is CASSQASGGPRDTQYF. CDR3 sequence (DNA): TGTGCCAGCAGCCAAGCTAGCGGGGGGCCCCGGGATACGCAGTATTTT.

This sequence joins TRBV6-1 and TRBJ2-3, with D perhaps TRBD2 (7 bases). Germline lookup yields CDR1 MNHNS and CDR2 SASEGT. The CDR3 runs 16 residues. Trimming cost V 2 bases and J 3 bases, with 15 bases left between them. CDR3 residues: CASSESSGRGTDTQYF. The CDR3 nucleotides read TGTGCCAGCAGTGAATCTTCAGGGAGGGGGACAGATACGCAGTATTTT.

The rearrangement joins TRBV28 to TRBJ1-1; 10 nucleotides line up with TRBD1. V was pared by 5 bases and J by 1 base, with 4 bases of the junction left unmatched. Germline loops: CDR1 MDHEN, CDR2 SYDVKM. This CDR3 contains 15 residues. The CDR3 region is CASSRRTGGNTEAFF. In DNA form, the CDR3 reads TGTGCCAGCAGTCGAAGGACAGGGGGGAACACTGAAGCTTTCTTT.

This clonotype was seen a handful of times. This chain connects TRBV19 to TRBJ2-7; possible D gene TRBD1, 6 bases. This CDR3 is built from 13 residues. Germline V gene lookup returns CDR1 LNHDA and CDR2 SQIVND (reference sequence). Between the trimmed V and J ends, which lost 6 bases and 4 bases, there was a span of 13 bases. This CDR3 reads CASSPFGQYEQYF. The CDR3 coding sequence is TGTGCCAGTAGCCCATTCGGACAGTACGAGCAGTACTTC.

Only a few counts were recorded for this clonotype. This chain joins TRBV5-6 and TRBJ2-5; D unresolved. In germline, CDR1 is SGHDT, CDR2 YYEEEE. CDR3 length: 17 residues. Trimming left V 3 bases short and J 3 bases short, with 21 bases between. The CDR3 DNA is TGTGCCAGCAGCTCCCAAACACGCCTGAGATCGAAAGAGACCCAGTACTTC. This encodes CASSSQTRLRSKETQYF.

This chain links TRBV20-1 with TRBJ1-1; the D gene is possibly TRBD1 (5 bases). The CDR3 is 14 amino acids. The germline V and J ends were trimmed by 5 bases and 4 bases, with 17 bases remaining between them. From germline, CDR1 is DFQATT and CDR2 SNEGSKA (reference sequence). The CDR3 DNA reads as TGCAGTGCTTTCTCGGGACTGTCCAGCACTGAAGCTTTCTTT. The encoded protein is CSAFSGLSSTEAFF.

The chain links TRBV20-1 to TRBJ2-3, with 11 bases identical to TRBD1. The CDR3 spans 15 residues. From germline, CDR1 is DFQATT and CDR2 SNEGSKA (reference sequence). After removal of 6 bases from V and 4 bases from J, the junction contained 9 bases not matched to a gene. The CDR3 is CSAGDRDRGADTQYF. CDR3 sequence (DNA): TGCAGTGCCGGAGACCGGGACAGGGGGGCAGATACGCAGTATTTT.

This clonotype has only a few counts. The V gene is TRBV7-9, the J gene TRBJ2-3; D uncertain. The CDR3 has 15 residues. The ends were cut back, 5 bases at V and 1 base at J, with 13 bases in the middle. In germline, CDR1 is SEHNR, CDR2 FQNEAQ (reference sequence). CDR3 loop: CASSPYTSGTDTQYF. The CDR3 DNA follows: TGTGCCAGCAGCCCTTACACCAGCGGCACAGATACGCAGTATTTT.

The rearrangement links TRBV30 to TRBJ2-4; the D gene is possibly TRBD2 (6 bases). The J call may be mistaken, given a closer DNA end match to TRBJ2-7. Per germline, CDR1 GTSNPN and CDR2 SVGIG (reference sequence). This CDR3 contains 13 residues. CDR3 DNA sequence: TGTGCCGCAGGCGGGATATTGAGTTTCGAGCAGTACTTC. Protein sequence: CAAGGILSFEQYF.

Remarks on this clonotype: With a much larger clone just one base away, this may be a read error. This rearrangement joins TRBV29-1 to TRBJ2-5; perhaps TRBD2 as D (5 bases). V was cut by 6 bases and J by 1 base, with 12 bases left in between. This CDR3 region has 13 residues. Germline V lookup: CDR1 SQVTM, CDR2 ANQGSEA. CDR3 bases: TGCAGCGTACCGGACGGACTCCAAGAGACCCAGTACTTC. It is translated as CSVPDGLQETQYF.